The 10 T cell receptor beta chains reported below all come from one sample, sequenced in a study of regulatory T cells in long-lasting Graves disease. Stated time point: newly diagnosed GD, antithyroid drugs for less than 3 months. Making the TCR library involved RNA that had been extracted from PBMCs. Both iRepertoire HTBI primers and Arm-PCR of CDR3 regions were used to build the TCR beta libraries. TCRdb analysed the multiplex PCR reads with MiXCR anew, one entry per CDR3 protein. The sample includes fewer than 650,000 distinct CDR3 sequences, about 15% of them seen just once. This same sample was also part of a study on T cells in Graves' hyperthyroidism and ophthalmopathy.

Source: peripheral blood mononuclear cells (PBMCs), taken at new diagnosis, from a patient treated with antithyroid drugs. The receptors were gathered from a young man with Graves disease.

About this clonotype: The junction does not match germline at one end; this may be a read error. The chain carries TRBV6-5 and TRBJ1-2; D gene uncertain. In germline, CDR1 is MNHEY, CDR2 SVGAGI. The CDR3 length is 13 residues. The DNA of the CDR3 is TGTGCCGGCAGTTACTCGGAAAACTATGGCTACACCTTC. It is translated as CAGSYSENYGYTF.

About this clonotype: This could be a read error, since a much larger clone is one nucleotide away. The J gene is TRBJ1-1, the V gene TRBV27; D gene ambiguous. Trimming cost V 6 bases and J 4 bases, with 18 bases left between them. The CDR3 sequence is 15 residues long. Per the germline V gene, CDR1 is MNHEY and CDR2 is SMNVEV (reference sequence). The DNA of the CDR3 is TGTGCCAGCAGCTCCGTAGGGATAATGAGCACTGAAGCTTTCTTT. The encoded protein is CASSSVGIMSTEAFF.

The table lists this clonotype with many counts. This chain connects TRBV28 to TRBJ2-5; TRBD1 matches at 7 bases. The J segment lost 2 bases and the V segment lost 6 bases, leaving 9 bases of the junction unmatched. The CDR3 covers 15 residues. CDR1 and CDR2 (germline): MDHEN, SYDVKM. CDR3 amino acids: CASSLGTERQETQYF. The CDR3 region has the DNA TGTGCCAGCAGCCTCGGGACAGAACGGCAAGAGACCCAGTACTTC.

This clonotype was recorded at least ten times. The gene calls are TRBV20-1 and TRBJ2-7; no clear D gene. CDR3 size: 12 residues. The V end lost 5 bases, the J end lost 2 bases, and 10 bases lay between the germline ends. The V gene's germline CDR1 is DFQATT and CDR2 SNEGSKA (reference sequence). The CDR3 spells CSAGPVAYEQYF. DNA for the CDR3: TGCAGTGCTGGCCCCGTTGCCTACGAGCAGTACTTC.

This clonotype was recorded many times. The chain combines TRBV6-9 with TRBJ2-5; possibly TRBD2 for D (5 bases). V shed 3 bases and J shed 4 bases, with 21 bases lying between them. The CDR3 has 17 amino acids. In germline, CDR1 is MNHGY, CDR2 SVAAGI. The CDR3 DNA follows: TGTGCCAGCAGTTACAATTTCGCACGGGGTGCGCTAGAGACCCAGTACTTC. It specifies CASSYNFARGALETQYF.

This clonotype has only a few counts. The V and J genes are TRBV6-2 or TRBV6-3 and TRBJ2-5; D may be TRBD1 (5 bases). The J call may be mistaken, given a closer DNA end match to TRBJ2-1. Germline lookup yields CDR1 MNHEY and CDR2 SVGEGT. This CDR3 region has 11 residues. This CDR3 is CASSDSWAQFF. For the CDR3, the DNA is TGTGCCAGCAGTGACAGTTGGGCGCAGTTCTTC.

J is TRBJ2-7 and V is TRBV6-5, with a weak D call TRBD2 (5 bases). The CDR3 contains 16 residues. Germline assignment: CDR1 MNHEY and CDR2 SVGAGI. V was pared by 2 bases and J by 4 bases, with 18 bases between. Here the CDR3 DNA reads TGTGCCAGCAGTTACCAACCGGGGATCGTCCCTTACGAGCAGTACTTC. Residues: CASSYQPGIVPYEQYF.

This clonotype was observed a handful of times. The rearrangement joins TRBV28 to TRBJ1-5; 7 nucleotides align to TRBD1. Germline values: CDR1 MDHEN, CDR2 SYDVKM. The CDR3 consists of 13 residues. Trimming at V came to 6 bases and at J to 7 bases, leaving 6 bases not matched to a gene. CDR3: CASRPQGGQPQHF. Written as DNA, the CDR3 is TGTGCCAGCAGACCCCAGGGGGGCCAGCCCCAGCATTTT. Combining the CDR3 with reference TRBV28 and TRBJ1-5 gives the whole variable domain DVKVTQSSRYLVKRTGEKVFLECVQDMDHENMFWYRQDPGLGLRLIYFSYDVKMKEKGDIPEGYSVSREKKERFSLILESASTNQTSMYLCASRPQGGQPQHFGDGTRLSIL.

Points on this clonotype: A much bigger clone sits one base away, suggesting this may be a read error. The chain employs TRBV20-1 and TRBJ2-1; no clear D gene. The germline V gene encodes CDR1 DFQATT and CDR2 SNEGSKA (reference sequence). There are 13 residues in the CDR3. Trimming shortened V by 3 bases and J by 8 bases, and 14 bases separated the two germline ends. The CDR3 DNA sequence: TGCAGTGCTAGTGACCCCGTGCGCGATGAGCAGTTCTTC. Translating it yields CSASDPVRDEQFF.

This clonotype came up many times. The chain recombines TRBV2 with TRBJ1-2, with D maybe TRBD1 (6 bases). The germline gives CDR1 SNHLY, CDR2 FYNNEI. CDR3 length: 14 amino acids. Trimming left V 4 bases short and J 7 bases short, with 16 bases between. The CDR3 DNA is TGTGCCAGCAGTGTATTCGGGGGGCGGGGTGGCTACACCTTC. It is translated as CASSVFGGRGGYTF. The entire variable domain, with the rest obtained from reference TRBV2 and TRBJ1-2, is as follows: EPEVTQTPSHQVTQMGQEVILRCVPISNHLYFYWYRQILGQKVEFLVSFYNNEISEKSEIFDDQFSVERPDGSNFTLKIRSTKLEDSAMYFCASSVFGGRGGYTFGSGTRLTVV.